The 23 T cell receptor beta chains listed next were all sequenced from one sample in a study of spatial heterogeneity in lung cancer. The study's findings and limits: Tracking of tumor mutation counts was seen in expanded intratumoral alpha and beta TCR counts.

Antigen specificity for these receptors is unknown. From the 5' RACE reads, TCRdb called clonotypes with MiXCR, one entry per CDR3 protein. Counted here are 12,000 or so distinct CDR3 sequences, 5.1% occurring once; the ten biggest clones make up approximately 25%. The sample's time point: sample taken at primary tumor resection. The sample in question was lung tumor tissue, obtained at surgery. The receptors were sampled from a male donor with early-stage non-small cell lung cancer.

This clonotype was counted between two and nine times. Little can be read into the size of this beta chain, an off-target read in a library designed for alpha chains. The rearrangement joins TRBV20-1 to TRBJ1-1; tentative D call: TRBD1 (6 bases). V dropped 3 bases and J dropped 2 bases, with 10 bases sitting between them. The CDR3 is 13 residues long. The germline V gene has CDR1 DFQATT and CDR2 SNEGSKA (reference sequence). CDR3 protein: CSARGTPNTEAFF. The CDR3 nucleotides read TGCAGTGCTAGGGGGACACCTAACACTGAAGCTTTCTTT.

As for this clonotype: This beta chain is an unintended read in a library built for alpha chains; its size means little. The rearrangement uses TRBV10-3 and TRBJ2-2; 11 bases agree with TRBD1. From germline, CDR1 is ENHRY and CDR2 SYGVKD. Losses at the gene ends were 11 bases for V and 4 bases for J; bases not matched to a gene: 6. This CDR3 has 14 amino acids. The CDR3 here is CAVSGTGGTGELFF. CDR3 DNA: TGTGCCGTGTCCGGGACAGGGGGCACCGGGGAGCTGTTTTTT.

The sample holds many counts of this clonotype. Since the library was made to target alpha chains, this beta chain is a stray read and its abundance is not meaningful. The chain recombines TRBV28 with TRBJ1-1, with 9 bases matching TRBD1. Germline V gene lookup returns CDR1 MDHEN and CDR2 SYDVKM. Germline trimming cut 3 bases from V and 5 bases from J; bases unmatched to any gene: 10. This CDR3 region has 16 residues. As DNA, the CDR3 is TGTGCCAGCAGTTTCCCCAACAGGGGGCGATGGACTGAAGCTTTCTTT. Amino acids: CASSFPNRGRWTEAFF. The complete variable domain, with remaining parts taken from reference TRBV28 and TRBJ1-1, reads DVKVTQSSRYLVKRTGEKVFLECVQDMDHENMFWYRQDPGLGLRLIYFSYDVKMKEKGDIPEGYSVSREKKERFSLILESASTNQTSMYLCASSFPNRGRWTEAFFGQGTRLTVV.

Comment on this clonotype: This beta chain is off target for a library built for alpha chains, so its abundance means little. The CDR3 reads CASSPWERGTADTQYF. The CDR3 bases are TGTGCCAGCAGCCCCTGGGAGCGGGGGACGGCAGATACGCAGTATTTT. The genes are TRBV7-2 and TRBJ2-3; 8 bases are a match to TRBD2. V was clipped by 5 bases and J by 4 bases; unmatched bases: 11. The CDR3 has 16 residues. Germline V gene data show CDR1 as SGHTA and CDR2 as FQGNSA.

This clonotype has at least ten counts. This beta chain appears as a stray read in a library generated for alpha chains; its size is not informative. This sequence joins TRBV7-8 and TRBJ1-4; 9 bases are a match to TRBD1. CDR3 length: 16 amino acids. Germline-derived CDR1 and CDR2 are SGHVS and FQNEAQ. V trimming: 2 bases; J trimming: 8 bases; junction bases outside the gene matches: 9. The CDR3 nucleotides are TGTGCCAGCAGCTTACAGCGGGACAGGGTAGGAGAAAAACTGTTTTTT. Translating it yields CASSLQRDRVGEKLFF. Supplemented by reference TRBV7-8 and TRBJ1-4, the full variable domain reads GAGVSQSPRYKVAKRGQDVALRCDPISGHVSLFWYQQALGQGPEFLTYFQNEAQLDKSGLPSDRFFAERPEGSVSTLKIQRTQQEDSAVYLCASSLQRDRVGEKLFFGSGTQLSVL.

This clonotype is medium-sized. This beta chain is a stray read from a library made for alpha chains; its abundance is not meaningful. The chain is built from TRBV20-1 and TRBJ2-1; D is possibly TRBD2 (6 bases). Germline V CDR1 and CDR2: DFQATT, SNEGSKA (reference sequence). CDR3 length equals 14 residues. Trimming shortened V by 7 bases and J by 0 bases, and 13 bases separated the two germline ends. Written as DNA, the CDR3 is TGCAGTGTAAACCGGGGGAGCTCCTACAATGAGCAGTTCTTC. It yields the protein CSVNRGSSYNEQFF.

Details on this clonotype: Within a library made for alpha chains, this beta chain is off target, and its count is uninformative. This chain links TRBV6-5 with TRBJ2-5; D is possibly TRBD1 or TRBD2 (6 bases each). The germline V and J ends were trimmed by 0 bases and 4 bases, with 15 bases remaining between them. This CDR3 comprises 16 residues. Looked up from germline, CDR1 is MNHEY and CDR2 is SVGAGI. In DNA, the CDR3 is TGTGCCAGCAGTTACTCGAGAGGCTGGGGGGCAGAGACCCAGTACTTC. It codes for CASSYSRGWGAETQYF.

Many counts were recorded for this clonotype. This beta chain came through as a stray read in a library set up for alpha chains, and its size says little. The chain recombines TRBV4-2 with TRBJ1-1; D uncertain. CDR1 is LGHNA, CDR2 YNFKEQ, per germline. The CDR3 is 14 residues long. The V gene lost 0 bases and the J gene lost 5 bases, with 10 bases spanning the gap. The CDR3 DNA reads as TGTGCCAGCAGCCAAGATGGCCCCGGGACTGAAGCTTTCTTT. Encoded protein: CASSQDGPGTEAFF.

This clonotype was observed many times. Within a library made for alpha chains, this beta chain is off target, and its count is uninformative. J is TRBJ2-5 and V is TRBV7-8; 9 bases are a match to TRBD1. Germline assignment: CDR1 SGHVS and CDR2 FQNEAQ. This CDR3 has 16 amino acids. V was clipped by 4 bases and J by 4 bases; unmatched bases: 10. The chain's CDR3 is CASSYSTGGLAETQYF. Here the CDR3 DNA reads TGTGCCAGCAGCTACTCAACAGGGGGCCTCGCAGAGACCCAGTACTTC.

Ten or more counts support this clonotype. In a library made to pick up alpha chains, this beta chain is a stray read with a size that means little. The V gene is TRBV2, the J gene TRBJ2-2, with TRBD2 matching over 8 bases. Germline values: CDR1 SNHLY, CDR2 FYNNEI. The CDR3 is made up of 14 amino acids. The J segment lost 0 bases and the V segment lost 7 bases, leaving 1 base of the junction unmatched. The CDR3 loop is CASKGLANTGELFF. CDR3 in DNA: TGTGCCAGCAAGGGACTAGCGAACACCGGGGAGCTGTTTTTT.

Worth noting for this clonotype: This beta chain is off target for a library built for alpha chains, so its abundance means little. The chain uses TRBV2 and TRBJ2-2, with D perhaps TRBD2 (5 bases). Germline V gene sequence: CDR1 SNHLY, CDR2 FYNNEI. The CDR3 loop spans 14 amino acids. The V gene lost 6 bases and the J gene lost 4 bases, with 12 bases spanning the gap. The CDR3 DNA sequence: TGTGCCAGCAGCATCCGGGGTGGCACCGGGGAGCTGTTTTTT. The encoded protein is CASSIRGGTGELFF. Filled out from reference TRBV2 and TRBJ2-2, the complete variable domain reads EPEVTQTPSHQVTQMGQEVILRCVPISNHLYFYWYRQILGQKVEFLVSFYNNEISEKSEIFDDQFSVERPDGSNFTLKIRSTKLEDSAMYFCASSIRGGTGELFFGEGSRLTVL.

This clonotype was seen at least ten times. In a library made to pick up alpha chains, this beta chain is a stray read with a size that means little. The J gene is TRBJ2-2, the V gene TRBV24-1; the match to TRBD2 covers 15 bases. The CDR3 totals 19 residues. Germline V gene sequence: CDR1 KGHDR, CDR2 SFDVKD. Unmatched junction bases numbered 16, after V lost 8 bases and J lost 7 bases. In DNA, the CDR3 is TGTGCCACCACCCAAACACCGGGACTAGCGGGGGGCCAAGACGGGGAGCTGTTTTTT. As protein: CATTQTPGLAGGQDGELFF.

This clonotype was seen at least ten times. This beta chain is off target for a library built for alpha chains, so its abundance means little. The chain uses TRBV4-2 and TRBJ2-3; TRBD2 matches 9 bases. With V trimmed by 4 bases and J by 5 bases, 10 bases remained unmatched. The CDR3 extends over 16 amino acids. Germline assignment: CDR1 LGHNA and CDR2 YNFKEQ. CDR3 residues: CASSLKRGAVGDTQYF. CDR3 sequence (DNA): TGTGCCAGCAGCCTAAAGCGGGGGGCCGTGGGAGATACGCAGTATTTT.

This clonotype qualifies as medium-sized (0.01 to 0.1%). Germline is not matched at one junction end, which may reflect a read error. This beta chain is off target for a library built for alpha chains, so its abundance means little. The CDR3, as DNA: TGTGCCAGCAGCCTAGCGGGGGCCTGGAATGAGCAGTTCTTC. Its protein product is CASSLAGAWNEQFF. V gene TRBV7-8 combines with J gene TRBJ2-1; TRBD2 matches 10 bases. CDR1 is SGHVS, CDR2 FQNEAQ, per germline. This CDR3 is 14 amino acids long.

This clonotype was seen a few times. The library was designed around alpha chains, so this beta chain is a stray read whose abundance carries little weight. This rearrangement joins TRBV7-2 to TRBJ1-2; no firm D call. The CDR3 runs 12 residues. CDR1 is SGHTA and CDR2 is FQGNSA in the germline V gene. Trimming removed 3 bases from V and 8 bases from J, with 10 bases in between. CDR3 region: CASSFFQQGYTF. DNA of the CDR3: TGTGCCAGCAGCTTTTTCCAACAGGGCTACACCTTC.

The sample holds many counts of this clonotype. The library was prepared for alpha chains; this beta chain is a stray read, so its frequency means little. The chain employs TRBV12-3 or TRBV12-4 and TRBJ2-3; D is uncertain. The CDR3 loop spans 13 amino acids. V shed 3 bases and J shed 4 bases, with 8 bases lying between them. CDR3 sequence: CASSFSGADTQYF. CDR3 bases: TGTGCCAGCAGTTTCAGTGGGGCAGATACGCAGTATTTT.

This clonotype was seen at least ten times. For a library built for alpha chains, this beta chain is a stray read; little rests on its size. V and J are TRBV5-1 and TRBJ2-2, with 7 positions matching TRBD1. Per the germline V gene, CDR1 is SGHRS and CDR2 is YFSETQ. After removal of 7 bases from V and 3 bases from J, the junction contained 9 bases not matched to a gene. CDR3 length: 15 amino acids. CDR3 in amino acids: CASGRGIGDTGELFF. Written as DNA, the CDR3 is TGCGCCAGCGGCAGGGGGATAGGAGACACCGGGGAGCTGTTTTTT.

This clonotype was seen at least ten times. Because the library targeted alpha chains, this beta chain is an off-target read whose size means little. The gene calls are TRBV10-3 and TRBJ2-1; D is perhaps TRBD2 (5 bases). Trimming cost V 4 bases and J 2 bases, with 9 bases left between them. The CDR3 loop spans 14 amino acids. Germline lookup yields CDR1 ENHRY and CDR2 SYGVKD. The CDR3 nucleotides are TGTGCCATCAGTGGGGTTAGCGCCTACAATGAGCAGTTCTTC. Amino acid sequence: CAISGVSAYNEQFF.

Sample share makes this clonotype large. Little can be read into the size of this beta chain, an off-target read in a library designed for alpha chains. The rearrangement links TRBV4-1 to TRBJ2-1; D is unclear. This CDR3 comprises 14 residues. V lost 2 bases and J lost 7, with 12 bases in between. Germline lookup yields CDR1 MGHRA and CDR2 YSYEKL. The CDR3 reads CASSQRWPENEQFF. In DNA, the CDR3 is TGCGCCAGCAGCCAACGTTGGCCCGAAAATGAGCAGTTCTTC.

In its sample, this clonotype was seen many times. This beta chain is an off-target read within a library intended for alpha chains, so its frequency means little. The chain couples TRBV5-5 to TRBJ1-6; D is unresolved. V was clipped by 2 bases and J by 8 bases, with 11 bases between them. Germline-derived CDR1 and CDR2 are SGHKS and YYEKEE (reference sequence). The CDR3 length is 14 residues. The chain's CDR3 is CASSLQRADSPLHF. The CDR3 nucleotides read TGTGCCAGCAGCTTACAGCGCGCGGATTCACCCCTCCACTTT.

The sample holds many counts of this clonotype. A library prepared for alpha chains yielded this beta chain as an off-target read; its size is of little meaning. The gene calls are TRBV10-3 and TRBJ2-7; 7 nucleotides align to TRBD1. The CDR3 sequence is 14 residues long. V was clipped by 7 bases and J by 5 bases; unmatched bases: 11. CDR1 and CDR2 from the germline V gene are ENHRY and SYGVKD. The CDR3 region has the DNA TGTGCCATCACCCGGGACAGCCTCACCCACGAGCAGTACTTC. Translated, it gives CAITRDSLTHEQYF.

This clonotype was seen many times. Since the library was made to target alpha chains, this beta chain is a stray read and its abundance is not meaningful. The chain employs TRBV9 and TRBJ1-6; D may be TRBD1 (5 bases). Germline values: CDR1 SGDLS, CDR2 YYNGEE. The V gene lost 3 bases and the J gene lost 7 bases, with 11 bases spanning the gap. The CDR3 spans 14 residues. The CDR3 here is CASSGGSRNSPLHF. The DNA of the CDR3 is TGTGCCAGCAGCGGGGGGTCAAGGAATTCACCCCTCCACTTT. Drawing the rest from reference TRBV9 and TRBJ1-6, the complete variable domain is DSGVTQTPKHLITATGQRVTLRCSPRSGDLSVYWYQQSLDQGLQFLIQYYNGEERAKGNILERFSAQQFPDLHSELNLSSLELGDSALYFCASSGGSRNSPLHFGNGTRLTVT.

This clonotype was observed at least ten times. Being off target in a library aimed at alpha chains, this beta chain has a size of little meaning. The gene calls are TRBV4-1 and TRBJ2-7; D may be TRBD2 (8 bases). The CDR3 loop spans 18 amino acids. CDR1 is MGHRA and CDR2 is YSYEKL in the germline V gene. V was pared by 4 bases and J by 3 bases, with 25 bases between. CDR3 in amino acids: CASSPQGVQAGALYEQYF. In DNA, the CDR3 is TGCGCCAGCAGCCCTCAGGGGGTTCAAGCGGGGGCCCTCTACGAGCAGTACTTC.